This is a list of T cell receptor beta chains from one sample in a study of T cells after yellow fever vaccination. TCRdb redid the calling of the 5' RACE reads with MiXCR, one entry per CDR3 protein. The sample lists around 550,000 distinct CDR3 sequences, around 21% occurring once. The sequences come from PBMCs, collected 15 days after the yellow fever booster vaccination. The receptors here all came from a man aged 30 to 45 who received the YFV17D yellow fever vaccine. The CDR3 runs from the conserved cysteine through the conserved F or W. The D gene is left open where the match is weak. Not every row has a clone size; where given, it reads once, few, many or a size class.

v_gene	j_gene	abundance	d_gene	CDR3nt	CDR3aa
TRBV11-2	TRBJ2-5	.	.	TGTGCCAGCAGCTTAGTTGCGGACTACCCGTACCAAGAGACCCAGTACTTC	CASSLVADYPYQETQYF
TRBV5-1	TRBJ2-1	.	TRBD1	TGCGCCAGCAGCATGAACAGGGGCACCTACAATGAGCAGTTCTTC	CASSMNRGTYNEQFF
TRBV20-1	TRBJ2-3	few	.	TGCAGTGCTAGAGACCCTAGCACAACCTCCCAAGATACGCAGTATTTT	CSARDPSTTSQDTQYF
TRBV29-1	TRBJ2-2	.	.	TGCAGCGCTAGAAGTACCGGGGAGCTGTTTTTT	CSARSTGELFF
TRBV7-2	TRBJ2-7	few	.	TGTGCCAGCAGCTTAATCGCGGTAACCTACGAGCAGTACTTC	CASSLIAVTYEQYF
TRBV20-1	TRBJ1-2	.	.	TGCAGTGCTAGAGACAGGGGTTTCGGTGGCTACACCTTC	CSARDRGFGGYTF
TRBV20-1	TRBJ1-4	.	.	TGCAGTGCTAGAGTGGACGGCCTTAATGAAAAACTGTTTTTT	CSARVDGLNEKLFF
TRBV9	TRBJ2-1	.	.	TGTGCCAGCAGCACTTCAGCGGAGAGTGAGCAGTTCTTC	CASSTSAESEQFF
TRBV12-3/TRBV12-4	TRBJ2-1	.	.	TGTGCCAGCGATAACTCCTCCTACAATGAGCAGTTCTTC	CASDNSSYNEQFF
TRBV5-1	TRBJ2-7	.	.	TGCGCCAGCAGGCAACAGGGCTACGAGCAGTACTTC	CASRQQGYEQYF
TRBV7-2	TRBJ2-4	.	TRBD2	TGTGCCAGCAGCTCCGACGGGGGGGGCATTCAGTACTTC	CASSSDGGGIQYF
TRBV12-3/TRBV12-4	TRBJ1-5	few	.	TGTGCCAGCAGTGGCGGGGGCGCCCAGCATTTT	CASSGGGAQHF
TRBV9	TRBJ2-5	.	.	TGTGCCAGCAGCGTAGTCCCGGGAGAGGAGACCCAGTACTTC	CASSVVPGEETQYF
TRBV7-3	TRBJ2-1	.	TRBD1	TGTGCCAGCAGCCTCTCCCGGACAGGGGCAGAGGCTAATGAGCAGTTCTTC	CASSLSRTGAEANEQFF
TRBV4-3	TRBJ2-4	.	TRBD2	TGCGCCAGCAGCCAAGAGGGGGGGTCTGGGATGGTGACCAAAAACATTCAGTACTTC	CASSQEGGSGMVTKNIQYF
TRBV24-1	TRBJ2-5	few	.	TGTGCCACCAGTGATTTGCAAGGGGGAGGTGAGACCCAGTACTTC	CATSDLQGGGETQYF
TRBV29-1	TRBJ2-3	few	TRBD2	TGCAGCGTTGGGGGGGGACTCCGCACAGATACGCAGTATTTT	CSVGGGLRTDTQYF
TRBV4-3	TRBJ2-5	.	.	TGCGCCAGCAGCCAAGATCCGGATGTGACCCAGTACTTC	CASSQDPDVTQYF
TRBV3-1	TRBJ1-4	few	TRBD1	TGTGCCAGCAGCCACGAACTGCTGACAGGGAGTGAAAAACTGTTTTTT	CASSHELLTGSEKLFF
TRBV5-1	TRBJ2-7	few	.	TGCGCCAGCAGCTTACGGTGGTCAGTTGGTAGCGAGCAGTACTTC	CASSLRWSVGSEQYF
TRBV6-5	TRBJ2-7	few	.	TGTGCCAGCAGTTACCGGGGATCCTACGAGCAGTACTTC	CASSYRGSYEQYF
TRBV20-1	TRBJ2-2	.	.	TGCAGTGCCACATCCGGAACAGGCACCGGGGAGCTGTTTTTT	CSATSGTGTGELFF
TRBV7-2	TRBJ2-5	.	TRBD1	TGTGCCAGCAGCGTAGGGACAGGGAGCGCAGAGACCCAGTACTTC	CASSVGTGSAETQYF
TRBV12-3/TRBV12-4	TRBJ1-4	.	.	TGTGCCAGCTGGCAAGGAGAAAAACTGTTTTTT	CASWQGEKLFF
TRBV20-1	TRBJ2-7	.	.	TGCAGTGCTAAAGACATAAGCGAGCAGTACTTC	CSAKDISEQYF
TRBV20-1	TRBJ2-2	.	.	TGCAGTGCTTCCGGGACGGACAACACCGGGGAGCTGTTTTTT	CSASGTDNTGELFF
TRBV20-1	TRBJ2-3	few	TRBD2	TGCAGTGCCCGCTACCGGGAGGCAGATACGCAGTATTTT	CSARYREADTQYF
TRBV20-1	TRBJ2-5	.	TRBD2	TGCAGTTTACTAAGCGGGAGGGCCCGGGGGGTACCAGAGACCCAGTACTTC	CSLLSGRARGVPETQYF
TRBV20-1	TRBJ2-3	few	.	TGCAGTGTATTAGTTGGAGGCACAGATACGCAGTATTTT	CSVLVGGTDTQYF